This TCR beta chain was observed in a study of T-cell reconstitution after alpha-beta-depleted transplantation in children. The CDR3 has 17 amino acids. CDR1 is MNHEY, CDR2 SVGAGI, per germline. Trimming took off 0 bases at V and 6 bases at J, with 18 bases between the two ends. This clonotype was found many times. Preparation of the TCRbeta library used unique molecular identifiers. TCRdb reprocessed the PCR reads via MiXCR and lists one record per CDR3 protein. Counted here are hundreds of thousands of distinct CDR3 sequences, roughly 15% occurring once; the ten biggest clones make up 0.85% to 1.3%.

The starting material was PBMCs from the stem cell graft donor, obtained from the stem cell graft. The clonotype comes from a human donor who donated a stem cell graft to a child with acute myeloid leukemia. The chain recombines TRBV6-5 with TRBJ2-1; a possible D gene is TRBD1 (6 bases). The CDR3 DNA reads as TGTGCCAGCAGTTACTCGTCCCGGACAGAGGTTTTCAATGAGCAGTTCTTC. Translating gives CASSYSSRTEVFNEQFF.